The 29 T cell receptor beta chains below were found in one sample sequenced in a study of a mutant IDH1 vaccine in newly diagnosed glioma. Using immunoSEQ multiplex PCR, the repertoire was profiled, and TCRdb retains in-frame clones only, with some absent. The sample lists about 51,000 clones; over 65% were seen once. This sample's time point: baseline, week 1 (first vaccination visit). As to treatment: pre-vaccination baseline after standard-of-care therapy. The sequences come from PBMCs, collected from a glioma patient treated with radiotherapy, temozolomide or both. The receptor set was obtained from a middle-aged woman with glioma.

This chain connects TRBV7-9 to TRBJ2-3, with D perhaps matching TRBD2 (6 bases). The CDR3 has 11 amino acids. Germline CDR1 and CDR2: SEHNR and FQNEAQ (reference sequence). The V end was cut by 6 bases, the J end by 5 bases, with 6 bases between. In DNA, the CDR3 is TGTGCCAGCAGGGGGGGAGATACGCAGTATTTT. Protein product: CASRGGDTQYF.

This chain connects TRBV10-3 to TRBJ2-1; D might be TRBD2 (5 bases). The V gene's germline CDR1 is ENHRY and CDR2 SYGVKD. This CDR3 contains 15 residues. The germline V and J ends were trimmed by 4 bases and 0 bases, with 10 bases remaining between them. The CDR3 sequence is CAISGGGRSYNEQFF. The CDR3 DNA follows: TGTGCCATCAGTGGTGGCGGGCGCTCCTACAATGAGCAGTTCTTC.

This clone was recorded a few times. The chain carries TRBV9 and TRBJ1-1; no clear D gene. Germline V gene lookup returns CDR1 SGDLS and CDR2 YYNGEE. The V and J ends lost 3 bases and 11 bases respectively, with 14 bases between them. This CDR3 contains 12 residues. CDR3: CASSEGGKWAFF. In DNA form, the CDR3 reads TGTGCCAGCAGCGAGGGTGGGAAATGGGCTTTCTTT.

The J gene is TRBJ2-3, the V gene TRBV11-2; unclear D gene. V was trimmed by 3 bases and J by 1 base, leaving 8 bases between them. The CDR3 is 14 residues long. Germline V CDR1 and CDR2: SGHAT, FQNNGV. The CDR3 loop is CASSLGYRTDTQYF. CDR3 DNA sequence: TGTGCCAGCAGCTTGGGCTATCGCACAGATACGCAGTATTTT.

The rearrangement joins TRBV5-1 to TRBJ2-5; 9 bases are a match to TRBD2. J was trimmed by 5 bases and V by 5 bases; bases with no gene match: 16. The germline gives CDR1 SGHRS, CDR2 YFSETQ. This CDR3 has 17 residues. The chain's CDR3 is CASSRGPSGGILETQYF. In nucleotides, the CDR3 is TGCGCCAGCAGTCGGGGACCAAGCGGGGGGATTTTGGAGACCCAGTACTTC.

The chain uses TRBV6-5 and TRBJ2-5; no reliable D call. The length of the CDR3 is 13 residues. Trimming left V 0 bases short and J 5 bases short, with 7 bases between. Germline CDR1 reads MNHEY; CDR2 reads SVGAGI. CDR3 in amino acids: CASSYSATETQYF. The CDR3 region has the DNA TGTGCCAGCAGTTACTCGGCTACCGAGACCCAGTACTTC.

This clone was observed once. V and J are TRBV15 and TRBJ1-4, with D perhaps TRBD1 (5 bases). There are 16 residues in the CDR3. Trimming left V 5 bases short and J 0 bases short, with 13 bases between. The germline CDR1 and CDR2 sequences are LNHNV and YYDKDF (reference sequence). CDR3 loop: CATSGLDSATNEKLFF. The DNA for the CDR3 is TGTGCCACCAGCGGACTAGACAGTGCAACTAATGAAAAACTGTTTTTT.

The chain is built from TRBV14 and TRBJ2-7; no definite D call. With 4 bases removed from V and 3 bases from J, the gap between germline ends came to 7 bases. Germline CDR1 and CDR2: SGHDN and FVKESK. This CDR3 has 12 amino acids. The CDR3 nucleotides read TGTGCCAGCAGCCCAGCCGGCTACGAGCAGTACTTC. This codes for CASSPAGYEQYF.

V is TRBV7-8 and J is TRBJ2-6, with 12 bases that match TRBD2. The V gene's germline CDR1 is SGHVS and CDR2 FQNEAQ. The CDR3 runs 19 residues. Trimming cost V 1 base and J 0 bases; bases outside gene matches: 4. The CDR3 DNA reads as TGTGCCAGCAGCTTAGTACTAGCGGGGGGAAACTCTGGGGCCAACGTCCTGACTTTC. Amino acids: CASSLVLAGGNSGANVLTF.

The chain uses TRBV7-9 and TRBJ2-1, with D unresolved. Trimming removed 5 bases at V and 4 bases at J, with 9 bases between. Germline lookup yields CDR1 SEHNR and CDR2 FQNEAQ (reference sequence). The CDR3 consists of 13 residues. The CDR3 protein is CASSLGSYNEQFF. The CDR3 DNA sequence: TGTGCCAGCAGCCTAGGCTCTTACAATGAGCAGTTCTTC.

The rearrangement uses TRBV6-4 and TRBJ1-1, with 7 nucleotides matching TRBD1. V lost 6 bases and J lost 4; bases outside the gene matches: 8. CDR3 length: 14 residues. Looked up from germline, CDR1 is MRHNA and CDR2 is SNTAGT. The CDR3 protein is CASRVGTESTEAFF. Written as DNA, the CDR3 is TGTGCCAGCAGGGTGGGGACAGAGAGCACTGAAGCTTTCTTT.

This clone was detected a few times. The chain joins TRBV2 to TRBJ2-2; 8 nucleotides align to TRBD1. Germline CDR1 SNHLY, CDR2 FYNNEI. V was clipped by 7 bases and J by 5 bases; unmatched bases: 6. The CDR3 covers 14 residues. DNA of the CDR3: TGTGCCAGCACCTTGGACAGGGTTACCGGGGAGCTGTTTTTT. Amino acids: CASTLDRVTGELFF.

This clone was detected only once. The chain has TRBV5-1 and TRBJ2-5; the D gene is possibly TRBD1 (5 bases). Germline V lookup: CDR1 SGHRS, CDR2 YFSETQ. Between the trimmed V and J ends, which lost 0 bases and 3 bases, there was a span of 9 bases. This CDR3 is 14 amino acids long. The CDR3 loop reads CASSLGGFEETQYF. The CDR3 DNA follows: TGCGCCAGCAGCTTGGGGGGCTTTGAAGAGACCCAGTACTTC.

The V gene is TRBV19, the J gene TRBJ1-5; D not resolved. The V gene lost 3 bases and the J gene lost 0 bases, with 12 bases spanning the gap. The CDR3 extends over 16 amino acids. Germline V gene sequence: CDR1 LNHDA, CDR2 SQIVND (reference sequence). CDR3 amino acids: CASSIMYQNSNQPQHF. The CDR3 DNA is TGTGCCAGTAGTATTATGTACCAAAATAGCAATCAGCCCCAGCATTTT. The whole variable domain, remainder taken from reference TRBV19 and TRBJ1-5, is DGGITQSPKYLFRKEGQNVTLSCEQNLNHDAMYWYRQDPGQGLRLIYYSQIVNDFQKGDIAEGYSVSREKKESFPLTVTSAQKNPTAFYLCASSIMYQNSNQPQHFGDGTRLSIL.

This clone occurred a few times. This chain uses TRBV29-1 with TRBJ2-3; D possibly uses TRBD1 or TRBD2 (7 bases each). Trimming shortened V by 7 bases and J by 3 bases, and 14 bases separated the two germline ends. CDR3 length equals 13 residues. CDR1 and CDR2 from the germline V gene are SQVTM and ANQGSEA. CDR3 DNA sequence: TGCAGCGGGGACCAGGGGGGGACAGATACGCAGTATTTT. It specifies CSGDQGGTDTQYF.

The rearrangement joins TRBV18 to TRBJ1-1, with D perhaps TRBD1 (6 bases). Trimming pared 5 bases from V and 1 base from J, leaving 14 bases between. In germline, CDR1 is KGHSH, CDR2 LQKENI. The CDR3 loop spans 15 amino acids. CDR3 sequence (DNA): TGTGCCAGCTCAACCGCCCGGACAGAGAACACTGAAGCTTTCTTT. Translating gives CASSTARTENTEAFF.

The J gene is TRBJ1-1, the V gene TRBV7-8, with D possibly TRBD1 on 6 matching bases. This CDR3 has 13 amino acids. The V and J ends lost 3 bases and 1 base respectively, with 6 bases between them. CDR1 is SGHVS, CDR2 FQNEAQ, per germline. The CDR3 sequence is CASSLDRNTEAFF. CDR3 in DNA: TGTGCCAGCAGCTTGGACAGGAACACTGAAGCTTTCTTT.

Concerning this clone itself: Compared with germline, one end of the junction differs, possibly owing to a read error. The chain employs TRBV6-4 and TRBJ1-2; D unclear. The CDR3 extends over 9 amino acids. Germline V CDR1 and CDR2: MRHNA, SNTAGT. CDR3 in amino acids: CASSERVHF. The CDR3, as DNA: TGTGCCAGCAGTGAAAGGGTCCACTTC.

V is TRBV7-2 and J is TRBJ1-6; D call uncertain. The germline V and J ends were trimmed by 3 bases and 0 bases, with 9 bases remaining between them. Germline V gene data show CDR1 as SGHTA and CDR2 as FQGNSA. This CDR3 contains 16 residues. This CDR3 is CASSFRGSSYNSPLHF. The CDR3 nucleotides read TGTGCCAGCAGCTTTCGAGGGAGCTCCTATAATTCACCCCTCCACTTT.

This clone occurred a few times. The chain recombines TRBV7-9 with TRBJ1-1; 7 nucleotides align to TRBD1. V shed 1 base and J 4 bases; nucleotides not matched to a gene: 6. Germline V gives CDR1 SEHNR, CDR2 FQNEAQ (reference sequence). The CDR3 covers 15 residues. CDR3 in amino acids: CASSLGTGAGTEAFF. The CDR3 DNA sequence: TGTGCCAGCAGCTTAGGTACAGGGGCTGGCACTGAAGCTTTCTTT.

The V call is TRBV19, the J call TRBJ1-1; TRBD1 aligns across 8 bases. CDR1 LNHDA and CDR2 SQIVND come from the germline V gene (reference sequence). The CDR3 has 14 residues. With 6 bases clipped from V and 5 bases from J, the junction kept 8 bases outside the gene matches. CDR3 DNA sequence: TGTGCCAGTAGACACAGGGGGGGGAGGACTGAAGCTTTCTTT. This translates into CASRHRGGRTEAFF.

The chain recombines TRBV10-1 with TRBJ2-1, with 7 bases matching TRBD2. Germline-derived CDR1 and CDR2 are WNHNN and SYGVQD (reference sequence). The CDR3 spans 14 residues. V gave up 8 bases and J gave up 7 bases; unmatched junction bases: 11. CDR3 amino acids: CASSAGDGLNEQFF. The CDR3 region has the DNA TGCGCCAGCTCCGCGGGGGATGGTTTGAATGAGCAGTTCTTC.

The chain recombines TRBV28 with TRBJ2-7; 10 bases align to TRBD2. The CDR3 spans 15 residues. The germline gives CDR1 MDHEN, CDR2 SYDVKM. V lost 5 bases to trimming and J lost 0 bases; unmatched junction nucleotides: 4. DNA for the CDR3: TGTGCCAGCAGTCCTAGCGGGGGACACTCCTACGAGCAGTACTTC. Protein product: CASSPSGGHSYEQYF.

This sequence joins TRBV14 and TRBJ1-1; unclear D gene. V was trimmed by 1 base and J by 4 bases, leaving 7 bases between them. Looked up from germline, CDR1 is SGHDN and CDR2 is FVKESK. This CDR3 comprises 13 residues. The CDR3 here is CASSQAGVTEAFF. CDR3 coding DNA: TGTGCCAGCAGCCAAGCTGGTGTCACTGAAGCTTTCTTT.

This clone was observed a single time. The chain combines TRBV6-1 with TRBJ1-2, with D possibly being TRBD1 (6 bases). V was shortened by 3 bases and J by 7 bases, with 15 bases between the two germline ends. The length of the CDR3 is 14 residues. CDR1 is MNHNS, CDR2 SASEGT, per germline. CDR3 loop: CASSDRGLVFGYTF. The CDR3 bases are TGTGCCAGCAGTGACAGGGGCCTAGTCTTTGGCTACACCTTC.

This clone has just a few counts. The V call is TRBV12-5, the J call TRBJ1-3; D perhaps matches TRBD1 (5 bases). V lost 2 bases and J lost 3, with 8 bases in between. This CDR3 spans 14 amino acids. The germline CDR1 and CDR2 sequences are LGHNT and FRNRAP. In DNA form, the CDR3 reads TGTGCTAGTGGTTTGATCGGGGGTGGAAACACCATATATTTT. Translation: CASGLIGGGNTIYF.

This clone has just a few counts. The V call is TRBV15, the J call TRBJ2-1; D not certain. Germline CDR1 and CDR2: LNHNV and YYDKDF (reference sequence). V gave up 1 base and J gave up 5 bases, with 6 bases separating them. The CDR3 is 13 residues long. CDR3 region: CATSRVVDNEQFF. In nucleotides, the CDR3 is TGTGCCACCAGCAGAGTGGTCGACAATGAGCAGTTCTTC. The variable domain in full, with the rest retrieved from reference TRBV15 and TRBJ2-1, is DAMVIQNPRYQVTQFGKPVTLSCSQTLNHNVMYWYQQKSSQAPKLLFHYYDKDFNNEADTPDNFQSRRPNTSFCFLDIRSPGLGDTAMYLCATSRVVDNEQFFGPGTRLTVL.

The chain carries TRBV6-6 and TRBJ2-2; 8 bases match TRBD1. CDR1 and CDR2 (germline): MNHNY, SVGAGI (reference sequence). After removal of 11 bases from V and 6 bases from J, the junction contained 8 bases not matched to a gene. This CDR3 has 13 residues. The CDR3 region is CAGNRGEAGELFF. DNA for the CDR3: TGTGCCGGAAACAGGGGGGAGGCCGGGGAGCTGTTTTTT.

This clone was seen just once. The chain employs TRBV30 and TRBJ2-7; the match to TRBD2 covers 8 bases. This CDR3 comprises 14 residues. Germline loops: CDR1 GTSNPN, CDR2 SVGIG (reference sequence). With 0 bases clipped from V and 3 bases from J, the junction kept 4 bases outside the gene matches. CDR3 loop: CAWSVGSGVYEQYF. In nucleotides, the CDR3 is TGTGCCTGGAGTGTGGGTAGCGGGGTCTACGAGCAGTACTTC.